This TCR beta chain was captured in a study of blood T cell repertoires in COVID-19 (dated by TCRdb to about 2020). Broadly, across the study: Samples from collaborators originated in the United States, Italy and Spain and spanned both the acute and convalescent phases of COVID-19. Subjects who had been exposed to COVID-19, were actively infected with it, or had recovered from it provided the deeply sampled blood TCRbeta repertoires that made up the dataset. The samples were drawn from two sources: the first 160 participants of the ongoing ImmuneRACE study, and fewer than 1,500 subjects contributed by 6 global collaborators. Where available, HLA class I and class II types were taken from metadata supplied by the sample provider and were not determined by assay-based typing. Sample metadata almost always included a de-identified subject ID, COVID-19 status, age in years and sex. The prospective study material was composed of cDNA or gDNA derived from T cells, B-cell-depleted T cells, or PBMCs. The repertoires were made available in a free public database intended to serve as a resource for research on the immune response to SARS-CoV-2. What the authors observed across the whole study: The quantity of clinical and demographic metadata differed by source and by participant and was supplied without curation.

Whole blood was collected in K2EDTA tubes by collaborating institutions according to the institutions' own protocols. For TCRbeta analysis, collaborators shipped samples in one of three forms: frozen whole blood, isolated PBMCs, or DNA extracted from either of those sample types. A remark on this clone: Its antigen has not been determined. Base quality data are lacking; no much larger clone is found one base away.

Taken from the germline V gene, the CDR1 and CDR2 loops are KGHSH and LQKENI. V and J lose 0 bases and 7 bases, and a span of 9 bases separates them. The cysteine opens and the phenylalanine closes a CDR3 of 13 amino acids. Just the 39-base CDR3 DNA is kept, in frame starting at base 1. The immunoSEQ Assay, a bias-controlled multiplex PCR, was used to amplify TCRbeta CDR3 regions from genomic DNA. On the authors' methods: The number of nucleated cells in each sample was estimated from the amplification of reference gene primers within the assay. Sequence reads were collapsed and filtered to measure the absolute abundance of every unique TCRbeta CDR3 rearrangement. For each sample, productive Simpson clonality was calculated as the square root of Simpson's diversity index across productive rearrangements. Sourced from immuneACCESS, this table was stored by TCRdb with only in-frame sequences that have V and J called. A share of the clones is absent; for the studies checked, an unresolved V gene accounts for under half, and the remainder has no known explanation. The DNA was the basis for D and trimming; V, J and clone size are from that table. This sample comprises about 100,000 clones, roughly 80% of them detected only once. The top ten hold 20% to 25% of the sample.

The TCR was taken from a man aged 70-80 years with active or convalescent COVID-19. The specimen sequenced was peripheral blood. The V and J genes are TRBV18 and TRBJ1-1; the D gene remains uncertain. CDR3 sequence: CASSPPMRLEAFF. The bases are TGTGCCAGCTCACCACCGATGCGGCTTGAAGCTTTCTTT.